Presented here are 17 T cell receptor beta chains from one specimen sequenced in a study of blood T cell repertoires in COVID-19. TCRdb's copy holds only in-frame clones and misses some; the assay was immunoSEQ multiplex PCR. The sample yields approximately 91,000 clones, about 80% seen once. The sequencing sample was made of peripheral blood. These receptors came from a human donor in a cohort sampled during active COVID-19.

The CDR3 protein is CAIGTPGGETQYF. CDR3 DNA: TGTGCCATAGGGACGCCGGGGGGAGAGACCCAGTACTTC. V usage is TRBV10-3 and J usage is TRBJ2-5, with 7 bases matching TRBD2. V was clipped by 9 bases and J by 4 bases; unmatched bases: 8. The CDR3 runs to 13 residues. Germline CDR1 and CDR2: ENHRY and SYGVKD.

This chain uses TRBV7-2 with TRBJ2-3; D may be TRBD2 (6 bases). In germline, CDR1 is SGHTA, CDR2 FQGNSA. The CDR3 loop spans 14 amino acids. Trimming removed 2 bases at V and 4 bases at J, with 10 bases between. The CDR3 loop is CASSLLTGADTQYF. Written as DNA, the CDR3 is TGTGCCAGCAGCTTACTAACGGGGGCAGATACGCAGTATTTT.

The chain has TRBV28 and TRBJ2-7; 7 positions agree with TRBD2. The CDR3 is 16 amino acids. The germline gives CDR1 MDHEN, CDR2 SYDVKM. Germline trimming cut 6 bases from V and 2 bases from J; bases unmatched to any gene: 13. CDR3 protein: CASRVGGSGSTYEQYF. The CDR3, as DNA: TGTGCCAGCAGAGTGGGGGGGTCCGGGTCCACCTACGAGCAGTACTTC.

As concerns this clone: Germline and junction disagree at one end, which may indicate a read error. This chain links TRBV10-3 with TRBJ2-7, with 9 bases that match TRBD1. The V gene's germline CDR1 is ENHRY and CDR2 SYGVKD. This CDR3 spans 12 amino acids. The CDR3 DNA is TGTGCCATCAGTGTCGACAGGGGGGAAATGGACTTC. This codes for CAISVDRGEMDF.

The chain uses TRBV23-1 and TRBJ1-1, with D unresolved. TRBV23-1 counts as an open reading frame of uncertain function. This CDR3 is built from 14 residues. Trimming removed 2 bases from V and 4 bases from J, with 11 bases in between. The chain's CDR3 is CASSQPLGGTEAFF. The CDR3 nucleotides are TGCGCCAGCAGTCAACCACTAGGCGGCACTGAAGCTTTCTTT.

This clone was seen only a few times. CDR3 bases: TGTGCCAGCAGCACGGACAGGGGCCGGAATCAGCCCCAGCATTTT. Protein product: CASSTDRGRNQPQHF. This chain joins TRBV7-2 and TRBJ1-5; TRBD1 matches at 9 bases. The CDR3 consists of 15 residues. The trim removed 5 bases at V and 4 bases at J, leaving 6 bases unmatched. Germline CDR1 is SGHTA and CDR2 is FQGNSA.

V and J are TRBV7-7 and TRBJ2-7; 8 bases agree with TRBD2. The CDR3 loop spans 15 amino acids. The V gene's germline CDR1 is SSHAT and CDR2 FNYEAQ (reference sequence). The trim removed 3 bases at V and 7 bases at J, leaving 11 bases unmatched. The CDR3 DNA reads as TGTGCCAGCAGCTTGTCGGCAGCGGGAGTAGGGGAGCAGTACTTC. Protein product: CASSLSAAGVGEQYF.

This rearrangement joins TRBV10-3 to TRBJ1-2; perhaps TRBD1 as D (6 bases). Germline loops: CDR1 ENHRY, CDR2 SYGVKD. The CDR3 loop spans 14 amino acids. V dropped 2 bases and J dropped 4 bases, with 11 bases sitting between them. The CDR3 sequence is CAISEAGDGYGYTF. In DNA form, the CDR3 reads TGTGCCATCAGTGAGGCAGGGGATGGCTATGGCTACACCTTC.

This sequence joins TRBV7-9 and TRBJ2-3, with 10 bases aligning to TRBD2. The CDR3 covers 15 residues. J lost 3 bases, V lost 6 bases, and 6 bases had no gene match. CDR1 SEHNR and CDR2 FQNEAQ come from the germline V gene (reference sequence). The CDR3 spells CASSVGLAVTDTQYF. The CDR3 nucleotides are TGTGCCAGCAGTGTCGGACTAGCGGTTACAGATACGCAGTATTTT.

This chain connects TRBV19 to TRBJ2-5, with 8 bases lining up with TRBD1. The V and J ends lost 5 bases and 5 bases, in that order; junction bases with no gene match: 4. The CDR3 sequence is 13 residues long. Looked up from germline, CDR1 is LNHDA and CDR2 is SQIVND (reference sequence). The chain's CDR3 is CASSRQGTETQYF. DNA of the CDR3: TGTGCCAGTAGTCGACAGGGGACGGAGACCCAGTACTTC.

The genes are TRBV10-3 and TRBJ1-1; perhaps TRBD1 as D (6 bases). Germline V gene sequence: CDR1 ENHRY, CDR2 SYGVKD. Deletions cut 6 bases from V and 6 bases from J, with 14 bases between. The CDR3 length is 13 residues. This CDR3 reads CAIRVQGGPEAFF. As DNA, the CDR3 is TGTGCCATCAGGGTACAGGGCGGGCCTGAAGCTTTCTTT.

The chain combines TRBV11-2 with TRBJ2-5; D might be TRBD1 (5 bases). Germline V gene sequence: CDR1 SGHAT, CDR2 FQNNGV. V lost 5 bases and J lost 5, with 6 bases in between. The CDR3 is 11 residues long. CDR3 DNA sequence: TGTGCCAGCAGCCCAGGGGAGACCCAGTACTTC. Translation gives CASSPGETQYF.

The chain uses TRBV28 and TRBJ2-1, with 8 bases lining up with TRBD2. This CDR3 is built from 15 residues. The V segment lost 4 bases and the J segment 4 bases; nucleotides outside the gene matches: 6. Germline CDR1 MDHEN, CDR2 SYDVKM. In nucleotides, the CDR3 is TGTGCCAGCAGTTCAAAGCGGGAGCCGTACAATGAGCAGTTCTTC. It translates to CASSSKREPYNEQFF.

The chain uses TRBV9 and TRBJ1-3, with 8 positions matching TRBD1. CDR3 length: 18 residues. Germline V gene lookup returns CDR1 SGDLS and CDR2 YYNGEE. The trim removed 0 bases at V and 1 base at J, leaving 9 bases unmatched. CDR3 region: CASSVVPRQGSSGNTIYF. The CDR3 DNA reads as TGTGCCAGCAGCGTAGTTCCCCGACAGGGGAGTTCTGGAAACACCATATATTTT.

CDR3 amino acids: CAWSPLIDEQFF. The DNA of the CDR3 is TGTGCCTGGAGCCCACTGATCGATGAGCAGTTCTTC. This chain joins TRBV30 and TRBJ2-1; D gene unclear. CDR1 GTSNPN and CDR2 SVGIG come from the germline V gene (reference sequence). The ends were cut back, 3 bases at V and 8 bases at J, with 11 bases in the middle. This CDR3 spans 12 amino acids.

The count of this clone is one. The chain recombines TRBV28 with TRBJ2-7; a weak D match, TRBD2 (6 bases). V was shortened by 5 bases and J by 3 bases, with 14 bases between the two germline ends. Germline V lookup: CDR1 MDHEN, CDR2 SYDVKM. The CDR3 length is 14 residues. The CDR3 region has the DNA TGTGCCAGCAGTAGGTGGGAGGAGAACTACGAGCAGTACTTC. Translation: CASSRWEENYEQYF.

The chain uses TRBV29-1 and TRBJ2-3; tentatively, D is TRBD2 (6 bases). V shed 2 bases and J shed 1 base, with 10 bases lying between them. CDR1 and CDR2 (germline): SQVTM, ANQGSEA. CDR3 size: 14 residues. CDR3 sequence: CSVEITGGTDTQYF. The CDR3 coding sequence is TGCAGCGTTGAAATTACGGGAGGCACAGATACGCAGTATTTT.